This paragraph reports one T cell receptor (beta chain). The antigen is unknown. This sample is part of a study of blood T cells in healthy people across ages. Points from the study as a whole: There was a strong correlation between TCR beta diversity and naive T cell percentage.

Using a J-beta primer mix together with a sample-barcoded 5' primer, a second PCR was run for about 6 to 12 cycles. TCRdb recomputed calls from the 5' RACE reads with MiXCR, one row per CDR3 protein. Here the sample spans 1.5 million to 1.9 million distinct CDR3 sequences, under 55% being singletons. This CDR3 is built from 12 residues. Germline lookup yields CDR1 SGDLS and CDR2 YYNGEE. Trimming shortened V by 0 bases and J by 8 bases, and 8 bases separated the two germline ends. The source of this sequence is a woman aged 18-29 years in good health. This chain links TRBV9 with TRBJ1-2, with D perhaps TRBD1 (5 bases). Sequencing was carried out using blood. The CDR3 reads CASSVVGDGYTF. In DNA form, the CDR3 reads TGTGCCAGCAGCGTAGTTGGGGACGGCTACACCTTC.